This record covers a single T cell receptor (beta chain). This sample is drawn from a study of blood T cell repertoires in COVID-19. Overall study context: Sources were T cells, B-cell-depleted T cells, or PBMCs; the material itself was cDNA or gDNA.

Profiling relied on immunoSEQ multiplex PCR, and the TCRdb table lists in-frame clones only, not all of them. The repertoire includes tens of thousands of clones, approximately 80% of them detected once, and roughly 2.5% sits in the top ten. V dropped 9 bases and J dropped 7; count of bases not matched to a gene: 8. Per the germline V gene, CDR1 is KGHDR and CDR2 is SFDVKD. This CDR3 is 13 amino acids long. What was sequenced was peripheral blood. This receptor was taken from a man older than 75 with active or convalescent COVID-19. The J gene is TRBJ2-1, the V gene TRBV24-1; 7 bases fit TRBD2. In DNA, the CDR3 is TGTGCCACCTCCGGGACTAACTCAAATGAGCAGTTCTTC. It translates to CATSGTNSNEQFF.